This TCR beta chain originates from a study of identical twins (TCRdb year 2016). Looking at the study overall: TCR alpha and beta repertoires from monozygotic twins, unrelated adults of various ages and cord blood were deep-sequenced to test whether fetal clonotypes persist. To rule out contamination, the twin experiments were replicated at different times with different library preparation protocols.

From cysteine to phenylalanine, the CDR3 is 13 amino acids long. Just CDR3 DNA is preserved here, 39 bases in frame from base 1. V was cut back by 5 bases and J by 4 bases, leaving a gap of 11 bases between them. The germline V gene specifies MDHEN as CDR1 and SYDVKM as CDR2. This clonotype was counted between two and nine times. Its antigen specificity is not known. The input lacks base qualities; no much larger clone sits a single base away. All donors were healthy Caucasians. Three pairs of female monozygotic twins, all aged about 18 to 30 years, made up the twin cohort. Positive isolation kits from Invitrogen were used to isolate CD4+ and CD8+ T cell populations. The method was 5' RACE. The sample was run on an Illumina HiSeq 2000. A universal primer binding site was added through template switching, and the final cDNA carried a unique molecular identifier so that TCR cDNA molecules could be counted accurately. Specific primers in the conserved constant-segment region were used to synthesize first-strand cDNA for TCR alpha and beta chains. Each cDNA library was double barcoded, with a SMART-Mk sample barcode plus Illumina barcodes, to control for contamination. TruSeq adapter sequences and Illumina sample barcodes were added in two successive PCR steps. The TCR alpha and beta cDNA libraries were sequenced on the Illumina HiSeq platform using custom primers. The authors' pipeline ran thus. MiGEC processed the raw reads to extract unique molecular identifiers, while MiXCR was used to determine the CDR3 positions. For each individual, recombination models were inferred using an EM algorithm with the repgenHMM and IGoR tools. The analysis of shared clonotypes was done with the tcR package in R, with sharing normalized by the product of cloneset sizes. To study raw recombination free of thymic and clonal selection effects, out-of-frame nonproductive sequences were analyzed. TCRdb reprocessed the public reads (quality trimming at Q25 with fastp, clone calling with MiXCR) and kept in-frame beta chains. When rows share a CDR3 protein, they turn into one entry using the most common DNA and genes. The authors' filters were not applied to this entry. The sample yields around 510,000 distinct CDR3 sequences; roughly an eighth were counted once. The top ten clonotypes cover 0.8% to 1% of the sample.

Beyond this particular receptor, the publication reports: Zero-insertion analyses could be partly confounded by invariant T cells such as MAIT and iNKT, though diverse VJ usage argued against such confounding for most clonotypes. Out-of-frame TCR alpha sharing in monozygotic twins was systematically underestimated by recombination models, whereas sharing between unrelated individuals was in agreement with the recombination models. Abundant cord blood beta clonotypes had fewer insertions, young adult naive repertoires showed a similar but weaker trend, and memory repertoires showed no such trend. The excess sharing between twins in beta out-of-frame sequences was weaker because fewer shared sequences reduced the signal-to-noise ratio. Out-of-frame TCR alpha sequences shared between twins showed an excess of low generation-probability sequences compared with coincidental sharing between unrelated individuals. Because the same donors could not be followed over many years, conclusions were based on cross-sectional statistical analysis.

The same specimen was also included in a second study, on yellow fever vaccine responses in identical twins. Looking at the second paper: The T cell response to vaccination in identical twins was reported by the authors to appear partly convergent and partly personalized. The study precisely tracked vaccine-responding T cell clones in identical twins.

The sample taken for sequencing was CD4+ T cells sorted from blood. The chain was built from TRBV28 and TRBJ2-5; no D gene can be assigned with confidence. This TCR came from a woman in her late teens or twenties in good health. In nucleotide form, the sequence is TGTGCCAGCAGTCCTCCCCCGGGAGAGACCCAGTACTTC. It is translated as CASSPPPGETQYF.